One and the same sample provided the 5 T cell receptor beta chains below, sequenced in a study of blood T cell repertoires in COVID-19. The assay was immunoSEQ multiplex PCR, and TCRdb's table has in-frame clones only and misses some. Of fewer than 200,000 clones listed, over 65% were seen once; the top ten hold approximately 4.7%. The sample taken for sequencing was PBMCs or T cells enriched from blood (not recorded which). The source is a woman aged 50 to 65 who had recovered from COVID-19.

The genes are TRBV27 and TRBJ1-2; 7 bases are a match to TRBD1. CDR3 length equals 17 residues. After removal of 5 bases from V and 8 bases from J, the junction contained 20 bases not matched to a gene. CDR1 is MNHEY, CDR2 SMNVEV, per germline (reference sequence). CDR3 loop: CASSNRDRSILTGGYTF. The DNA for the CDR3 is TGTGCCAGCAGTAACCGGGACAGAAGCATCCTAACTGGGGGCTACACCTTC.

This clone was recorded only once. The chain links TRBV4-2 to TRBJ1-3; 9 bases line up with TRBD1. The germline CDR1 and CDR2 sequences are LGHNA and YNFKEQ. This CDR3 is built from 15 residues. V gave up 2 bases and J gave up 2 bases; unmatched junction bases: 1. CDR3 residues: CASSQNRGPGNTIYF. The CDR3 region has the DNA TGTGCCAGCAGCCAAAACAGGGGGCCTGGAAACACCATATATTTT.

V and J are TRBV7-2 and TRBJ2-5; possible D gene TRBD1, 5 bases. The CDR3 extends over 14 amino acids. Germline CDR1 and CDR2: SGHTA and FQGNSA. V lost 0 bases and J 7 bases, leaving 12 bases between the germline ends. The CDR3 coding sequence is TGTGCCAGCAGCTTAGCCTGGACCCAGGGGACCCAGTACTTC. This translates into CASSLAWTQGTQYF.

The chain links TRBV30 to TRBJ2-3; no firm D call. The CDR3 length is 14 residues. Germline CDR1 reads GTSNPN; CDR2 reads SVGIG (reference sequence). V was clipped by 2 bases and J by 5 bases, with 14 bases between them. CDR3 in amino acids: CAWSRTWAGDTQYF. In DNA form, the CDR3 reads TGTGCCTGGAGTCGTACGTGGGCCGGAGATACGCAGTATTTT.

This rearrangement joins TRBV3-1 (or the pseudogene TRBV3-2) to TRBJ1-3; D gene ambiguous. The CDR3 has 11 residues. V lost 0 bases, J lost 12 bases, and 6 bases lay in between. Looked up from germline, CDR1 is LGHDT and CDR2 is YNNKEL (reference sequence). In DNA form, the CDR3 reads TGTGCCAGCAGCCAAGAGAATAGCATATATTTT. Translation gives CASSQENSIYF.